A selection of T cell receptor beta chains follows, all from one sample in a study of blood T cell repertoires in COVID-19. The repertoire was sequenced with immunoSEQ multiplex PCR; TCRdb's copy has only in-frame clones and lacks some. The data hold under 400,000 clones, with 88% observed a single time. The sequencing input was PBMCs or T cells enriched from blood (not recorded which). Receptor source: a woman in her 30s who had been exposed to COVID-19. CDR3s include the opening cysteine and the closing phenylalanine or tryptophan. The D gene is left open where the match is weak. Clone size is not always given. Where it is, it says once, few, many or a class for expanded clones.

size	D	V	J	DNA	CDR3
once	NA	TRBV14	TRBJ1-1	TGTGCCAGCAGCCAAGATCAGGGCAGGGCGACTGAAGCTTTCTTT	CASSQDQGRATEAFF
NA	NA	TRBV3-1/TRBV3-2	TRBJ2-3	TGTGCCAGCAGCCAAGATACGGTAGATACGCAGTATTTT	CASSQDTVDTQYF
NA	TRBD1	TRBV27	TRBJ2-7	TGTGCCAGCAGATCCCAAGGTGGGACAGGGTCTGTCGAGCAGTACTTC	CASRSQGGTGSVEQYF
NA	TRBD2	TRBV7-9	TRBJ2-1	TGTGCCAGCAGCTTCCGGGCTGGCGGGAGAACAGGTGAGCAGTTCTTC	CASSFRAGGRTGEQFF
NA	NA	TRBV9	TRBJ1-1	TGTGCCAGCAGCCCAGGGTTCAGGAACACTGAAGCTTTCTTT	CASSPGFRNTEAFF
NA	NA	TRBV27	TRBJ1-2	TGTGCCAGCAGGCCAGTCGGGGGTGGCTACACCTTC	CASRPVGGGYTF
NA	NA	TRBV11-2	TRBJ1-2	TGTGCCAGCAGCTTAGGCCCTATAGGCTACACCTTC	CASSLGPIGYTF
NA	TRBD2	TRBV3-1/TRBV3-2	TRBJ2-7	TGTGCCAGCAGCCAGGTCGGACTAGCGGCCTCCTACGAGCAGTACTTC	CASSQVGLAASYEQYF
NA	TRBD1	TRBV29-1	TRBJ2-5	TGCAGCGGGAGGACAGGGCAAGAGACCCAGTACTTC	CSGRTGQETQYF
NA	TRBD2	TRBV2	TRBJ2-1	TGTGCCAGAGGGACTAGCGGGAGTAATGAGCAGTTCTTC	CARGTSGSNEQFF
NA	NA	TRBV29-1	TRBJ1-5	TGCAGCGCTATATCACAGGGTCTTAATCAGCCCCAGCATTTT	CSAISQGLNQPQHF
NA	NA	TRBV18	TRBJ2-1	TGTGCCAGCTCACCAGGGCCCCCCGGGAGTTACTATAATGAGCAGTTCTTC	CASSPGPPGSYYNEQFF
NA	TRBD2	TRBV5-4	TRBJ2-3	TGTGCCAGCAGACGGGACTACTCAGATACGCAGTATTTT	CASRRDYSDTQYF
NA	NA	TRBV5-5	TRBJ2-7	TGTGCCAGCACCTTGGGGCTGGGGACACCGGTAGGAGAGCAGTACTTC	CASTLGLGTPVGEQYF
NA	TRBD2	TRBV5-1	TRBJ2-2	TGCGCCAGCAGCTTGGGGGCTAGCGGGACCGGGGAGCTGTTTTTT	CASSLGASGTGELFF
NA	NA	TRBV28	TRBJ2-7	TGTGCCAGCAGTTCCACAGCCTTAACCTACGAGCAGTACTTC	CASSSTALTYEQYF
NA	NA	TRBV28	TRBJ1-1	TGTGCCAGTCTGGGGGGGAGGAACACTGAAGCTTTCTTT	CASLGGRNTEAFF
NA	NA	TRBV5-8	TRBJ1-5	TGTGCCAGCAGCTTGGCCCGCAGGGGCAGCCAGCCCCAGCATTTT	CASSLARRGSQPQHF
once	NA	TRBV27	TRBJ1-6	TGTGCCAGCAGTTTATATGGGGGCAAGAGCTCCTATAATTCACCCCTCCACTTT	CASSLYGGKSSYNSPLHF
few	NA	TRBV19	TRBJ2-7	TGTGCCAGTAGTTTGAGGGCAGGGGCCTACGAGCAGTACTTC	CASSLRAGAYEQYF
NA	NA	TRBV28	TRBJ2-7	TGTGCCAGCAGTCAGACACCTACCTACGAGCAGTACTTC	CASSQTPTYEQYF
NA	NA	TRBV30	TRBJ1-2	TGTGCCTGGAGGGGGGGAAGGGCGTATGGCTACACCTTC	CAWRGGRAYGYTF
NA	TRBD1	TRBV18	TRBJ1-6	TGTGCCAGCTCACCGACTAACCCGGGACAGGTTGATTCACCCCTCCACTTT	CASSPTNPGQVDSPLHF
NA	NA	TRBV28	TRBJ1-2	TGTGCCAGCAGTCATGGCTCCCAGGTTGGCTATGGCTACACCTTC	CASSHGSQVGYGYTF
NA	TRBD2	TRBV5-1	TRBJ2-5	TGCGCCAGCAGCTCTTCACGTAGCGGGAGTGAGACCCAGTACTTC	CASSSSRSGSETQYF
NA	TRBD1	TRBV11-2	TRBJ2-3	TGTGCCAGCAGCTTAAGGAGGTCGGGGGACAGGACGCAGTATTTT	CASSLRRSGDRTQYF
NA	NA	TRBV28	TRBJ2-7	TGTGCCAGCAGTTTAGGGGACACCCTCTCCTACGAGCAGTACTTC	CASSLGDTLSYEQYF
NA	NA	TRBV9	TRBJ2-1	TGTGCCAGCAGCCCGCGAACTGAAACCCATGAGCAGTTCTTC	CASSPRTETHEQFF
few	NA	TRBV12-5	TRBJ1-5	TGTGCTAGTGGTTTGGAGCATCAGCCCCAGCATTTT	CASGLEHQPQHF
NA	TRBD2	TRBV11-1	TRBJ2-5	TGTGCCAGCAGCCTGGGGACTAGCGGGAGTGTGGAGACCCAGTACTTC	CASSLGTSGSVETQYF
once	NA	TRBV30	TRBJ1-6	TGTGCCTGGAGTTTATCGAAGACAGGACGGAGTTCACCCCTCCACTTT	CAWSLSKTGRSSPLHF
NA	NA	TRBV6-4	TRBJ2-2	TGTGCCAGCAGTCGCGAGGGAGTGAACACCGGGGAGCTGTTTTTT	CASSREGVNTGELFF
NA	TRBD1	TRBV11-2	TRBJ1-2	TGTGCCAGCAGCACCGGGACAGGGTTAGACTATGGCTACACCTTC	CASSTGTGLDYGYTF
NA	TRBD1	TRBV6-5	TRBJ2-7	TGTGCCAGCAGTTGGGACAGGTTCTCCTACGAGCAGTACTTC	CASSWDRFSYEQYF
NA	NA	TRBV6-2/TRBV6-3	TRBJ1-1	TGTGCCAGCAGTGGGTCGAGGAATGAAGCTTTCTTT	CASSGSRNEAFF
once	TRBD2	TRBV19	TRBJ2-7	TGTGCCAGTAGTATAGCGGGAGGCGCCCTCTACGAGCAGTACTTC	CASSIAGGALYEQYF
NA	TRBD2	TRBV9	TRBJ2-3	TGTGCCAGCAGCGTCGCTCTAGCGGGGTCCGATACGCAGTATTTT	CASSVALAGSDTQYF
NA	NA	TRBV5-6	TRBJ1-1	TGTGCCAGCAGCTTGGGGAGTCGGGGATACATGAACACTGAAGCTTTCTTT	CASSLGSRGYMNTEAFF
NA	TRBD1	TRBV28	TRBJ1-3	TGTGCCAGCATCATCGGCGGGGACAGGGGGTTCTCTGGAAACACCATATATTTT	CASIIGGDRGFSGNTIYF
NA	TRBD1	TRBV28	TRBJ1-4	TGTGCCAGCAGGTACAGGGGGCGGGGGAGTGAAAAACTGTTTTTT	CASRYRGRGSEKLFF
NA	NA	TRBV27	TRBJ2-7	TGTGCCAGCAGTTCAAGGGGACTCGGGTCCTACGAGCAGTACTTC	CASSSRGLGSYEQYF
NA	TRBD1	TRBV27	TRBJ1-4	TGTGCCAGCATGGGGACAGTTAATGAAAAACTGTTTTTT	CASMGTVNEKLFF
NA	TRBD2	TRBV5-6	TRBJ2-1	TGTGCCAGCAGCTTGAGCGGACTAGCGGTATTTACGGAGCAGTTCTTC	CASSLSGLAVFTEQFF
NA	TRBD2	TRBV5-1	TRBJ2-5	TGCGCCAGCAGCACCGGGACTAGTTGGCAAGAGACCCAGTACTTC	CASSTGTSWQETQYF
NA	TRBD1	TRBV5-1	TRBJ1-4	TGCGCCAGCAGCTCGGGACAGGACGGTGAAAAACTGTTTTTT	CASSSGQDGEKLFF
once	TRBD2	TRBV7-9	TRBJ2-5	TGTGCCAGCAGCGACGGGACTAGTCGGCAAGAGACCCAGTACTTC	CASSDGTSRQETQYF
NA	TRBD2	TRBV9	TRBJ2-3	TGTGCCAGCAGCGTAGCGGGAGGGGGAGATACGCAGTATTTT	CASSVAGGGDTQYF
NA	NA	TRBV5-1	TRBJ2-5	TGCGCCAGCAGCTTTGGAGGGGTCTACCAAGAGACCCAGTACTTC	CASSFGGVYQETQYF
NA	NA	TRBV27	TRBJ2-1	TGTGCCAGCAGTTGGGCGGGCTCCTACAATGAGCAGTTCTTC	CASSWAGSYNEQFF
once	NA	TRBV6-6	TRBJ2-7	TGTGCCAGTATAGCGGCCTCCTCCTACGAGCAGTACTTC	CASIAASSYEQYF
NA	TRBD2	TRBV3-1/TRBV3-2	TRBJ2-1	TGTGCCAGCAGCCAAGGTATAAGCGGGAGACGCAATGAGCAGTTCTTC	CASSQGISGRRNEQFF
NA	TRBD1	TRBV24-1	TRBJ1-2	TGTGCCACCAGTGATACGGACAGGGGGAACTATGGCTACACCTTC	CATSDTDRGNYGYTF
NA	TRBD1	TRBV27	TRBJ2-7	TGTGCCAGCAGTTTAGACAGGGGAGGCTACGAGCAGTACTTC	CASSLDRGGYEQYF
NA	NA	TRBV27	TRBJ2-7	TGTGCCAGCAGTTCCTCCACAGGGCCCTACGAGCAGTACTTC	CASSSSTGPYEQYF
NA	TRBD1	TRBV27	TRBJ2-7	TGTGCCAGCAGTTTCGCCGGGACAGGGGCGTACGAGCAGTACTTC	CASSFAGTGAYEQYF